Here is one T cell receptor beta chain with its context. This receptor's antigen is unknown. One base away there is no much larger clone; base qualities are not given. TCRB CDR3 regions were amplified from around 1.9 ug genomic DNA, or all available DNA if less, using the immunoSEQ assay. The multiplex PCR relied on 60 forward primers for TCR V beta segments and 13 reverse primers for J beta segments. To estimate reads per starting template, synthetic control templates were spiked into each sample at limiting dilution. Sequencing produced 87 bp reads on the Illumina HiSeq System. The study's own analysis went as follows. PCR and sequencing errors were removed by merging closely related sequences with a nearest neighbor algorithm. TCR overlap was defined as the percentage of unique tumor TCR beta sequences that were also found in the peripheral blood of the same patient. Entries here come from immuneACCESS through TCRdb and include only in-frame sequences with V and J called. Some clones fail to appear in such tables; in the studies checked, an unresolved V gene covers under half of the shortfall, and the cause of the remainder is unknown. V, J and clone size were drawn from that table, and D and trimming were deduced from the DNA. The table for this sample lists 85,000 to 95,000 clones; 80% to 90% of them were counted only once. The ten largest clonotypes hold around 16% of the sample.

The data were taken from a study of glioma-infiltrating T cells after dendritic cell vaccination (dated by TCRdb to 2016 to 2017). About the full investigation: A cohort of some 15 glioblastoma patients from Phase I and II dendritic cell vaccination trials was included, of whom 9 were newly diagnosed and 6 had recurrent disease. Between 2003 and 2012, the patients were given dendritic cell vaccination pulsed with autologous tumor lysate. The vaccine was prepared from monocyte-derived dendritic cells that were cultured for approximately seven days with IL-4 and GM-CSF and then pulsed overnight with autologous tumor lysate. Three intradermal dendritic cell vaccine injections were administered to patients at biweekly intervals in the arm below the axilla. Deep sequencing of TCR beta CDR3 regions was used to quantify tumor-infiltrating lymphocyte content and compare tumor and blood repertoires in dendritic cell-vaccinated glioblastoma patients. TCR sequencing metrics, including TIL content and tumor-blood repertoire overlap, were correlated with survival after dendritic cell vaccination.

Patients were selected for having adequate residual fresh-frozen tumor tissue and more than two years of available survival data. Although molecular status otherwise differed among the glioblastoma patients, no patient had an isocitrate dehydrogenase mutation. PBMC were collected before vaccination, two weeks after the third vaccination, and at tumor progression if progression occurred. The Qiagen DNeasy Blood extraction Kit was used to extract genomic DNA. The CDR3, cysteine through phenylalanine, is 11 amino acids long. Just CDR3 DNA is preserved here, 33 bases in frame from base 1. Looking up the germline V gene (reference sequence) yields CDR1 MNHEY and CDR2 SMNVEV. General study outcomes and caveats: No direct relationship between TCR clonality and survival was found, suggesting that a diverse polyclonal response may matter. After dendritic cell vaccination, a higher estimated pretreatment TIL content predicted longer time to progression and overall survival. The cohort was small and heterogeneous, and full blood and tumor sets were available for few patients, with initial-recurrent tumor pairs available for even fewer patients. The response model built on TCR overlap across three groups was characterized as speculative, with prospective validation still needed.

This sequence was found in a human donor with glioblastoma. The sequence links TRBV27 to TRBJ2-7; a confident D gene designation cannot be given. The material sequenced was blood, taken before dendritic cell vaccination. The nucleotide sequence reads as follows: TGTCCCGCGACTTACTCCTACGAGCAGTACTTC. Its protein product is CPATYSYEQYF.